The 20 T cell receptor beta chains listed next were all sequenced from one sample in a study of T cells in Graves' hyperthyroidism and ophthalmopathy. Researchers amplified the TCR beta CDR3 regions from RNA transcripts. The study used the HTBI primer set for a first-round RT-PCR of the TCR CDR3. TCRdb used MiXCR to reprocess the multiplex PCR reads, holding one entry per CDR3 protein. This table holds just under 750,000 distinct CDR3 sequences, just over 35% found once. Sequencing input: blood. Receptors were obtained from a woman between 40 and 55 years old with Graves' hyperthyroidism.

This clonotype came up a few times. V and J are TRBV3-1 and TRBJ1-6; TRBD1 aligns across 9 bases. Germline V gives CDR1 LGHDT, CDR2 YNNKEL (reference sequence). The ends lost 3 bases at V and 9 bases at J; junction bases unmatched: 3. The CDR3 is 14 amino acids. CDR3 amino acids: CASSHGGQGSPLHF. CDR3 in DNA: TGTGCCAGCAGCCATGGGGGACAGGGTTCACCCCTCCACTTT.

The V call is TRBV25-1, the J call TRBJ1-1; no definite D call. The CDR3 has 16 residues. Germline loops: CDR1 MGHDK, CDR2 SYGVNS. Trimming pared 0 bases from V and 8 bases from J, leaving 19 bases between. The CDR3 bases are TGTGCCAGCAGTGAATATCCCCACGTGGTCGGGGTAGAAGCTTTCTTT. It translates to CASSEYPHVVGVEAFF.

J is TRBJ1-1 and V is TRBV25-1, with D perhaps matching TRBD1 (6 bases). The V end was cut by 4 bases, the J end by 3 bases, with 15 bases between. Germline V gives CDR1 MGHDK, CDR2 SYGVNS. The CDR3 covers 15 residues. The CDR3 sequence is CASSAFRGGDTEAFF. CDR3 nucleotides: TGTGCCAGCAGTGCTTTCAGGGGTGGGGACACTGAAGCTTTCTTT.

The chain is built from TRBV20-1 and TRBJ2-2; the match to TRBD2 covers 14 bases. The germline gives CDR1 DFQATT, CDR2 SNEGSKA (reference sequence). The CDR3 is 15 amino acids. The V segment lost 4 bases and the J segment 5 bases; nucleotides outside the gene matches: 3. Here the CDR3 DNA reads TGCAGTGCTACGGGGACTAGCGGGAGAACCGGGGAGCTGTTTTTT. The encoded protein is CSATGTSGRTGELFF.

The genes are TRBV9 and TRBJ2-3; TRBD1 matches 7 bases. The CDR3 contains 14 residues. Germline assignment: CDR1 SGDLS and CDR2 YYNGEE. The V gene end was trimmed by 0 bases and the J gene end by 4 bases; junction bases not matched to a gene: 2. Here the CDR3 DNA reads TGTGCCAGCAGCGTAGGAGGGGGCGCAGATACGCAGTATTTT. Protein product: CASSVGGGADTQYF.

As concerns this clonotype: Since the CDR3 does not end with the conserved phenylalanine or tryptophan, this likely comes from a read error. The chain uses TRBV20-1 and TRBJ2-5, with a weak D call TRBD1 (6 bases). From germline, CDR1 is DFQATT and CDR2 SNEGSKA (reference sequence). The CDR3 spans 14 residues. Trimming shortened V by 0 bases and J by 3 bases, and 11 bases separated the two germline ends. The CDR3 is CSARDRQGKETQYL. CDR3 nucleotide sequence: TGCAGTGCTAGAGATCGGCAGGGGAAAGAGACCCAGTACCTC.

This clonotype came up a few times. V gene TRBV20-1 combines with J gene TRBJ1-6; D perhaps matches TRBD1 (5 bases). Germline CDR1 is DFQATT and CDR2 is SNEGSKA (reference sequence). The V end lost 5 bases, the J end lost 0 bases, and 11 bases lay between the germline ends. The length of the CDR3 is 15 residues. The CDR3 DNA follows: TGCAGTGCTCACCCAGGGAGCTCCTATAATTCACCCCTCCACTTT. This sequence encodes CSAHPGSSYNSPLHF.

The rearrangement links TRBV20-1 to TRBJ2-4, with TRBD1 identical over 7 bases. Per the germline V gene, CDR1 is DFQATT and CDR2 is SNEGSKA (reference sequence). V shed 6 bases, J shed 0 bases, and the junction held 5 bases outside the gene matches. CDR3 length equals 14 residues. CDR3 region: CSAGTVLAKNIQYF. CDR3 in DNA: TGCAGTGCAGGGACAGTTTTAGCCAAAAACATTCAGTACTTC.

A single count supports this clonotype. This chain connects TRBV19 to TRBJ2-6; D is tentatively TRBD1 or TRBD2 (6 bases each). Germline V gene data show CDR1 as LNHDA and CDR2 as SQIVND (reference sequence). CDR3 length: 18 amino acids. Trimming left V 9 bases short and J 0 bases short, with 21 bases between. The CDR3 sequence is CASSYLGGGNSGANVLTF. The CDR3 region has the DNA TGTGCCAGCAGCTACCTCGGGGGCGGAAACTCTGGGGCCAACGTCCTGACTTTC.

This clonotype was seen a few times. The chain employs TRBV10-3 and TRBJ2-6; no reliable D call. The CDR3 has 13 residues. CDR1 and CDR2 from the germline V gene are ENHRY and SYGVKD. V lost 6 bases and J 5 bases, leaving 8 bases between the germline ends. In DNA form, the CDR3 reads TGTGCCATCAGCTTAGACAGGGCCAACGTCCTGACTTTC. Amino acid sequence: CAISLDRANVLTF.

The chain joins TRBV7-2 to TRBJ2-3; D is perhaps TRBD2 (6 bases). Germline V CDR1 and CDR2: SGHTA, FQGNSA. CDR3 length: 15 residues. V lost 6 bases and J lost 3, with 16 bases in between. CDR3 bases: TGTGCCAGCAGTACCGGGCCGGGGGAGACAGATACGCAGTATTTT. Protein: CASSTGPGETDTQYF. Full variable domain (outside the CDR3, taken from reference TRBV7-2 and TRBJ2-3): GAGVSQSPSNKVTEKGKDVELRCDPISGHTALYWYRQSLGQGLEFLIYFQGNSAPDKSGLPSDRFSAERTGGSVSTLTIQRTQQEDSAVYLCASSTGPGETDTQYFGPGTRLTVL.

This clonotype was seen at least ten times. Written as DNA, the CDR3 is TGTGCCAGCAGCTTAGACACTGAAGCTTTCTTT. This translates into CASSLDTEAFF. This chain connects TRBV7-9 to TRBJ1-1; no clear D gene. Trimming shortened V by 1 base and J by 3 bases, and 0 bases separated the two germline ends. There are 11 residues in the CDR3. The germline CDR1 and CDR2 sequences are SEHNR and FQNEAQ (reference sequence). The complete variable domain, with remaining parts taken from reference TRBV7-9 and TRBJ1-1, reads DTGVSQNPRHKITKRGQNVTFRCDPISEHNRLYWYRQTLGQGPEFLTYFQNEAQLEKSRLLSDRFSAERPKGSFSTLEIQRTEQGDSAMYLCASSLDTEAFFGQGTRLTVV.

V usage is TRBV9 and J usage is TRBJ2-7, with D perhaps TRBD2 (6 bases). The V end was cut by 4 bases, the J end by 0 bases, with 17 bases between. The CDR3 has 16 amino acids. CDR1 and CDR2 (germline): SGDLS, YYNGEE. CDR3 nucleotides: TGTGCCAGCAGCCAAGATTTTGGGACTGGCTCCTACGAGCAGTACTTC. Translation gives CASSQDFGTGSYEQYF.

There are a few counts of this clonotype. V usage is TRBV9 and J usage is TRBJ2-7; D is perhaps TRBD2 (5 bases). The CDR3 totals 15 residues. V lost 0 bases, J lost 0 bases, and 10 bases lay in between. Germline lookup yields CDR1 SGDLS and CDR2 YYNGEE. CDR3 DNA: TGTGCCAGCAGCGTAGACATAGGGAGCTCCTACGAGCAGTACTTC. Translation gives CASSVDIGSSYEQYF. Full variable domain (rest looked up from reference TRBV9 and TRBJ2-7): DSGVTQTPKHLITATGQRVTLRCSPRSGDLSVYWYQQSLDQGLQFLIQYYNGEERAKGNILERFSAQQFPDLHSELNLSSLELGDSALYFCASSVDIGSSYEQYFGPGTRLTVT.

V gene TRBV25-1 combines with J gene TRBJ1-2, with D perhaps TRBD1 (5 bases). This CDR3 spans 14 amino acids. The germline V and J ends were trimmed by 3 bases and 8 bases, with 16 bases remaining between them. The V gene's germline CDR1 is MGHDK and CDR2 SYGVNS. CDR3 residues: CASSEGTAALGYTF. Here the CDR3 DNA reads TGTGCCAGCAGTGAGGGGACCGCCGCCCTAGGCTACACCTTC.

This clonotype was found a few times. The genes are TRBV19 and TRBJ2-1; D unresolved. The germline V and J ends were trimmed by 9 bases and 4 bases, with 10 bases remaining between them. CDR3 length: 12 residues. Germline values: CDR1 LNHDA, CDR2 SQIVND (reference sequence). CDR3 nucleotides: TGTGCCAGCAGCCTCACTTACAATGAGCAGTTCTTC. Its protein is CASSLTYNEQFF. The full variable domain, with the rest looked up from reference TRBV19 and TRBJ2-1, is DGGITQSPKYLFRKEGQNVTLSCEQNLNHDAMYWYRQDPGQGLRLIYYSQIVNDFQKGDIAEGYSVSREKKESFPLTVTSAQKNPTAFYLCASSLTYNEQFFGPGTRLTVL.

In its sample, this clonotype was seen a few times. This chain joins TRBV13 and TRBJ1-3; unclear D gene. Germline CDR1 PRHDT, CDR2 FYEKMQ (reference sequence). The CDR3 consists of 15 residues. The V and J ends lost 1 base and 2 bases respectively, with 9 bases between them. This chain's CDR3 is CASSLETVAGNTIYF. The CDR3 coding sequence is TGTGCCAGCAGCTTAGAGACCGTTGCTGGAAACACCATATATTTT.

This clonotype was seen only a few times. V is TRBV4-3 and J is TRBJ1-2; no firm D call. Germline V CDR1 and CDR2: LGHNA, YSLEER. Trimming left V 6 bases short and J 0 bases short, with 14 bases between. This CDR3 has 15 amino acids. CDR3 amino acids: CASRSQNLANYGYTF. CDR3 nucleotide sequence: TGCGCCAGCAGGTCCCAGAATCTAGCTAACTATGGCTACACCTTC.

This chain joins TRBV29-1 and TRBJ1-2; the match to TRBD1 covers 8 bases. The ends lost 4 bases at V and 7 bases at J; junction bases unmatched: 5. Looked up from germline, CDR1 is SQVTM and CDR2 is ANQGSEA. This CDR3 has 12 residues. The CDR3 nucleotides read TGCAGCGTTGTCACAGGGGGGCTTGGCTACACCTTC. It codes for CSVVTGGLGYTF.

The table lists this clonotype with many counts. This chain links TRBV6-5 with TRBJ1-2, with TRBD1 matching 8 bases. The CDR3 extends over 14 amino acids. Germline CDR1 is MNHEY and CDR2 is SVGAGI. The ends lost 3 bases at V and 7 bases at J; junction bases unmatched: 7. CDR3 loop: CASSYMQGALGYTF. CDR3 nucleotides: TGTGCCAGCAGTTATATGCAGGGGGCGCTTGGCTACACCTTC.